This TCR beta chain derives from a study of OX40 agonist ivuxolimab in advanced cancers. The wider study: Each dose-escalation patient presented with hepatocellular carcinoma, melanoma, renal cell or head and neck cancer. At roughly 83% male, the cohort had a mean age of approximately 60 years, ranging from roughly 20 to 90. Study-wide findings and caveats: Dosing at 0.1 to 3.0 mg/kg was accompanied by clonal expansion of CD4+ and CD8+ blood T cells by week 6.

Generated by immunoSEQ multiplex PCR, the TCRdb table keeps only in-frame clones and is missing some. The table shows about 70,000 clones, with roughly 89% occurring only once. About this clone itself: The antigen is not known.

This CDR3 comprises 13 residues. Germline loops: CDR1 MNHEY, CDR2 SMNVEV (reference sequence). V lost 6 bases, J lost 6 bases, and 14 bases lay in between. The sample was CD4+ or CD8+ T cells sorted from blood, taken in a trial of the OX40 agonist ivuxolimab. The receptor was derived from an adult with an advanced solid tumor such as melanoma, head and neck, liver or kidney cancer. This chain uses TRBV27 with TRBJ2-5; D perhaps matches TRBD1 (6 bases). DNA of the CDR3: TGTGCCAGCAGGCCGGACAGAGAGAAGACCCAGTACTTC. Protein sequence: CASRPDREKTQYF.